This T cell receptor (beta chain) is drawn from a study of identical twins. The V gene's germline CDR1 is MGHDK and CDR2 SYGVNS. With 4 bases clipped from V and 9 bases from J, the junction kept 18 bases outside the gene matches. This CDR3 region has 17 residues. Via MiXCR, TCRdb re-called the 5' RACE reads, giving one row per CDR3 protein. The table has roughly 190,000 distinct CDR3 sequences, approximately 15% seen once. These records were also assigned to another study, of T cells expressing NK-cell markers. That paper states: In a group of 5 or 6 donors, dominant NKG2C+ clonotypes represented 1.0-7.0% of CD8+ T cells.

This rearrangement joins TRBV25-1 to TRBJ2-1; 7 bases match TRBD2. The sequence was obtained from a woman between 18 and 29 years old in good health. Sample: CD8+ T cells sorted from blood. The DNA of the CDR3 is TGTGCCAGCAGTGCCATTTTTGGGGGAGGGCATTTCGGTGAGCAGTTCTTC. This codes for CASSAIFGGGHFGEQFF.